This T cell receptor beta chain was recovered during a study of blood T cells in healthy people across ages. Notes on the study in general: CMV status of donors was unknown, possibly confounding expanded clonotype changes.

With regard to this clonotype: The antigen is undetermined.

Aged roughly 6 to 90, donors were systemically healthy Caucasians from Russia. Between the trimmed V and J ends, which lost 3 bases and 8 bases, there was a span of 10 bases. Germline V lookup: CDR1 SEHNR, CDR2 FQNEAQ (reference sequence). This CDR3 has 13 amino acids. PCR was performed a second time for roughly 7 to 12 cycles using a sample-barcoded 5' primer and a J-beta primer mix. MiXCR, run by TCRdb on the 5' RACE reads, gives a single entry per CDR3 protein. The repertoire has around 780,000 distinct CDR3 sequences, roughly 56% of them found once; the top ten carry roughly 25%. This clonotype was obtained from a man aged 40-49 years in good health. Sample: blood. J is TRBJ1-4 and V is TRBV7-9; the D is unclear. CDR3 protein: CASSLSAREKLFF. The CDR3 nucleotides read TGTGCCAGCAGCTTGTCAGCCCGAGAAAAACTGTTTTTT. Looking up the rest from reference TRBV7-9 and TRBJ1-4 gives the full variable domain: DTGVSQNPRHKITKRGQNVTFRCDPISEHNRLYWYRQTLGQGPEFLTYFQNEAQLEKSRLLSDRFSAERPKGSFSTLEIQRTEQGDSAMYLCASSLSAREKLFFGSGTQLSVL.